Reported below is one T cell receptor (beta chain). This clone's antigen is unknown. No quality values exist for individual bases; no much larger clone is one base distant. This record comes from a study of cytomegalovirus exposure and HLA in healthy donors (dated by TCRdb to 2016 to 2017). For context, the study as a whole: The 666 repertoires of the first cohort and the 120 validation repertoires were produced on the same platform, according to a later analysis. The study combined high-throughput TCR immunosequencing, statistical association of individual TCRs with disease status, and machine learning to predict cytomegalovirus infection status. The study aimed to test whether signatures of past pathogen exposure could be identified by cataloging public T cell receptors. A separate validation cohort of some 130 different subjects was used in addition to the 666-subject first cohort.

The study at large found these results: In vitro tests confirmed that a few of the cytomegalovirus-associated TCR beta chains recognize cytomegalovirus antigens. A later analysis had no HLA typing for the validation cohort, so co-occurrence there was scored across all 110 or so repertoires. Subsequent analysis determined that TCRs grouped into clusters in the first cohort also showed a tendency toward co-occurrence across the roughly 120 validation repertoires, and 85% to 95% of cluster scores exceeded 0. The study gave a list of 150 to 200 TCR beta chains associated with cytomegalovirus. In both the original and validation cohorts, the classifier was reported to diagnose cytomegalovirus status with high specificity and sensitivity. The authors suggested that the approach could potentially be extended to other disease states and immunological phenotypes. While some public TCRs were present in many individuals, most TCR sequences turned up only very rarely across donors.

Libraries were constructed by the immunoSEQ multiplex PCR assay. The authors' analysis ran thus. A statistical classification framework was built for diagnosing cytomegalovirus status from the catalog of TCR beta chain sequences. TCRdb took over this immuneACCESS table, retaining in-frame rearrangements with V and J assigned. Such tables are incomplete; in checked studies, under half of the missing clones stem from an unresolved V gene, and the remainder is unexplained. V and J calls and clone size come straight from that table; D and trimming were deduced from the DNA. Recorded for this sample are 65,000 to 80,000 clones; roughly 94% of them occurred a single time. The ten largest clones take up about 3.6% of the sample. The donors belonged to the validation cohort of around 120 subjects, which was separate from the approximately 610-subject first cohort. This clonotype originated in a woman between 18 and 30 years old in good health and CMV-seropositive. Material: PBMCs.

The CDR3 protein: CASSEGGTGAYEQYF. The nucleotide sequence reads as follows: TGTGCCAGCAGTGAAGGGGGGACAGGGGCCTACGAGCAGTACTTC. This chain joins TRBV2 to TRBJ2-7; 10 bases in the middle match TRBD1. Taken from the germline V gene, the CDR1 and CDR2 loops are SNHLY and FYNNEI. The CDR3, cysteine through phenylalanine, is 15 amino acids long. Only the CDR3 DNA stays, 45 bases, in frame from base 1. V ends up 1 base short and J 2 bases short, with an unmatched junction base count of 2.